Presented here are 12 T cell receptor beta chains from one specimen sequenced in a study of blood T cell repertoires in COVID-19. Clones were read by immunoSEQ multiplex PCR, and TCRdb kept only the in-frame ones, dropping some. The table includes some 31,000 clones, less than 90% detected once. Material for sequencing was peripheral blood. These receptors were taken from a man aged 65 to 79 with active COVID-19.

This chain connects TRBV7-3 to TRBJ2-5; weak D call: TRBD2 (6 bases). The V and J ends lost 0 bases and 0 bases respectively, with 8 bases between them. Germline V gene lookup returns CDR1 SGHTA and CDR2 FQGTGA. This CDR3 contains 15 residues. CDR3 region: CASSLTGTHQETQYF. DNA for the CDR3: TGTGCCAGCAGCTTAACCGGGACTCACCAAGAGACCCAGTACTTC.

This clone has just a few counts. The rearrangement uses TRBV4-2 and TRBJ1-2; possibly TRBD1 for D (6 bases). Trimming removed 0 bases from V and 0 bases from J, with 11 bases in between. Germline-derived CDR1 and CDR2 are LGHNA and YNFKEQ. This CDR3 is 16 amino acids long. The CDR3 protein is CASSQERTEANYGYTF. CDR3 sequence (DNA): TGTGCCAGCAGCCAAGAGAGGACAGAGGCTAACTATGGCTACACCTTC.

The chain joins TRBV5-4 to TRBJ2-3, with 11 bases matching TRBD2. In germline, CDR1 is SGHNT, CDR2 YYREEE (reference sequence). Germline trimming cut 4 bases from V and 5 bases from J; bases unmatched to any gene: 6. The CDR3 totals 15 residues. The CDR3 is CASSLAGGFKDTQYF. CDR3 nucleotide sequence: TGTGCCAGCAGCCTAGCGGGAGGTTTTAAAGATACGCAGTATTTT. The full variable domain, completed using reference TRBV5-4 and TRBJ2-3, is ETGVTQSPTHLIKTRGQQVTLRCSSQSGHNTVSWYQQALGQGPQFIFQYYREEENGRGNFPPRFSGLQFPNYSSELNVNALELDDSALYLCASSLAGGFKDTQYFGPGTRLTVL.

V is TRBV5-1 and J is TRBJ2-3; 7 positions match TRBD2. This CDR3 region has 16 residues. Trimming at V came to 4 bases and at J to 3 bases, leaving 11 bases not matched to a gene. Germline loops: CDR1 SGHRS, CDR2 YFSETQ. The CDR3 spells CASSPGRETRTDTQYF. In nucleotides, the CDR3 is TGCGCCAGCAGCCCTGGGAGGGAGACTAGAACAGATACGCAGTATTTT.

The J gene is TRBJ2-5, the V gene TRBV18; D is uncertain. The CDR3 runs 16 residues. CDR1 is KGHSH, CDR2 LQKENI, per germline. V shed 3 bases and J shed 0 bases, with 14 bases lying between them. The CDR3 is CASSPKDQRYQETQYF. CDR3 nucleotide sequence: TGTGCCAGCTCACCTAAGGATCAGCGATACCAAGAGACCCAGTACTTC.

This rearrangement joins TRBV28 to TRBJ2-7; 7 nucleotides agree with TRBD1. J lost 0 bases, V lost 4 bases, and 3 bases had no gene match. Germline lookup yields CDR1 MDHEN and CDR2 SYDVKM. The CDR3 spans 14 residues. CDR3 DNA: TGTGCCAGCAGTTCCGGGACAGTCTCCTACGAGCAGTACTTC. It yields the protein CASSSGTVSYEQYF.

The chain combines TRBV6-5 with TRBJ2-7, with TRBD2 matching 9 bases. Germline V gene lookup returns CDR1 MNHEY and CDR2 SVGAGI. V trimming: 5 bases; J trimming: 1 base; junction bases outside the gene matches: 6. The CDR3 has 15 residues. The DNA for the CDR3 is TGTGCCAGCAGTCAGGGGACTAGCCGATCCTACGAGCAGTACTTC. This sequence encodes CASSQGTSRSYEQYF.

In DNA form, the CDR3 reads TGTGCCAGCAGTTTGGACAGGGGGGCGTTTTACAATGAGCAGTTCTTC. Protein: CASSLDRGAFYNEQFF. The chain couples TRBV2 to TRBJ2-1, with TRBD1 matching 10 bases. The germline CDR1 and CDR2 sequences are SNHLY and FYNNEI. The V and J ends lost 5 bases and 4 bases, in that order; junction bases with no gene match: 8. CDR3 length equals 16 residues. Full variable domain (rest looked up from reference TRBV2 and TRBJ2-1): EPEVTQTPSHQVTQMGQEVILRCVPISNHLYFYWYRQILGQKVEFLVSFYNNEISEKSEIFDDQFSVERPDGSNFTLKIRSTKLEDSAMYFCASSLDRGAFYNEQFFGPGTRLTVL.

The chain carries TRBV18 and TRBJ1-1; TRBD1 might be the D (5 bases). The CDR3 consists of 16 residues. V lost 3 bases, J lost 1 base, and 15 bases lay in between. The germline CDR1 and CDR2 sequences are KGHSH and LQKENI. The CDR3 reads CASSPGLWRGNTEAFF. In DNA form, the CDR3 reads TGTGCCAGCTCACCTGGTCTCTGGAGGGGGAACACTGAAGCTTTCTTT.

The chain has TRBV10-3 and TRBJ2-3; 8 bases match TRBD2. Germline V gene lookup returns CDR1 ENHRY and CDR2 SYGVKD. Trimming removed 6 bases from V and 1 base from J; junction bases left unmatched: 3. The CDR3 is 14 residues long. This chain's CDR3 is CAIRGAGGTDTQYF. The CDR3 DNA reads as TGTGCCATCAGGGGAGCGGGAGGCACAGATACGCAGTATTTT.

The chain has TRBV7-9 and TRBJ1-1; D is perhaps TRBD1 (5 bases). Looked up from germline, CDR1 is SEHNR and CDR2 is FQNEAQ (reference sequence). This CDR3 is built from 14 residues. Trimming left V 5 bases short and J 3 bases short, with 13 bases between. The CDR3 DNA reads as TGTGCCAGCAGCGCGGGACGGCGAGACACTGAAGCTTTCTTT. Residues: CASSAGRRDTEAFF.

The chain employs TRBV18 and TRBJ2-1; D is ambiguous. Looked up from germline, CDR1 is KGHSH and CDR2 is LQKENI. V was shortened by 5 bases and J by 8 bases, with 10 bases between the two germline ends. The CDR3 contains 12 residues. CDR3 nucleotides: TGTGCCAGCTCAGTAGCCCTGCATGAGCAGTTCTTC. Protein product: CASSVALHEQFF.